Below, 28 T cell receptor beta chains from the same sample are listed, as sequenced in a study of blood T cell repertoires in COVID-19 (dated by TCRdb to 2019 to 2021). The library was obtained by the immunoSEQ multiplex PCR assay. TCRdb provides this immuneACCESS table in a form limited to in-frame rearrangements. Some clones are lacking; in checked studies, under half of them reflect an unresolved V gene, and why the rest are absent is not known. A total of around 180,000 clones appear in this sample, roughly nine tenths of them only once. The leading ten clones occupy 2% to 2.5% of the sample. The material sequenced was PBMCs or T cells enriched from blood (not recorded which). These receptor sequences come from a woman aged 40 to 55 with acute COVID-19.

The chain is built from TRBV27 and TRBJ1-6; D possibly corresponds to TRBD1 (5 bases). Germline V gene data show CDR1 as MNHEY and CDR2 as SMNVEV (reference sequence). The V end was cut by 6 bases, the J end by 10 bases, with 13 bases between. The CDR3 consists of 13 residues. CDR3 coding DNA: TGTGCCAGCAGCCCGATAAGGGGCTCACCCCTCCACTTT. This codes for CASSPIRGSPLHF.

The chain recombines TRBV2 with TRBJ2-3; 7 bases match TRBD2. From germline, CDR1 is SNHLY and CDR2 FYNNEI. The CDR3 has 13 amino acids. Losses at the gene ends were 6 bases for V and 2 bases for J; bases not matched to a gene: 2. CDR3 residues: CASRGGYTDTQYF. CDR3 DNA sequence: TGTGCCAGCAGGGGGGGGTACACAGATACGCAGTATTTT. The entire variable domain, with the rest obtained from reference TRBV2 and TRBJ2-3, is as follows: EPEVTQTPSHQVTQMGQEVILRCVPISNHLYFYWYRQILGQKVEFLVSFYNNEISEKSEIFDDQFSVERPDGSNFTLKIRSTKLEDSAMYFCASRGGYTDTQYFGPGTRLTVL.

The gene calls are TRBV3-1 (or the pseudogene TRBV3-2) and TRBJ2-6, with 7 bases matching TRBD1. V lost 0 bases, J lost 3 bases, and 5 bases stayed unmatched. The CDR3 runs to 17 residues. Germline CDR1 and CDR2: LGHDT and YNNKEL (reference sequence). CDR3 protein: CASSQEDQGVGANVLTF. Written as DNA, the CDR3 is TGTGCCAGCAGCCAAGAGGACCAGGGGGTTGGGGCCAACGTCCTGACTTTC.

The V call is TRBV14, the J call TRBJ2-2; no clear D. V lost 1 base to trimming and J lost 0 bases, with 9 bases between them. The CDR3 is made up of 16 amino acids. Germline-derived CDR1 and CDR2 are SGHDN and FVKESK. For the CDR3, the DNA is TGTGCCAGCAGCCAAGGTGGGCCAACGAACACCGGGGAGCTGTTTTTT. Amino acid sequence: CASSQGGPTNTGELFF. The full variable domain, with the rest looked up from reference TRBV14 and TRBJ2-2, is EAGVTQFPSHSVIEKGQTVTLRCDPISGHDNLYWYRRVMGKEIKFLLHFVKESKQDESGMPNNRFLAERTGGTYSTLKVQPAELEDSGVYFCASSQGGPTNTGELFFGEGSRLTVL.

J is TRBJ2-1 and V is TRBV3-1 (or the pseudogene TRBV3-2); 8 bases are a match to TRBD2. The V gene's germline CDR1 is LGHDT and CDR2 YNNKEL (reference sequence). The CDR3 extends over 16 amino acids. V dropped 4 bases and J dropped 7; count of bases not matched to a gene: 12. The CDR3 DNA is TGTGCCAGCAGCCCGGTCTTCGGGGGGGGGAGGAATGAGCAGTTCTTC. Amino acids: CASSPVFGGGRNEQFF.

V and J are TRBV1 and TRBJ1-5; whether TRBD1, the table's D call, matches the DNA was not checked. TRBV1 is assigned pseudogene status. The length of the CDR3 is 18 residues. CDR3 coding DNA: TGCACCAGCAGCCAAGCTGGGCGACGCAGTCACCTTAATCAGCCCCAGCATTTT. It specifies CTSSQAGRRSHLNQPQHF.

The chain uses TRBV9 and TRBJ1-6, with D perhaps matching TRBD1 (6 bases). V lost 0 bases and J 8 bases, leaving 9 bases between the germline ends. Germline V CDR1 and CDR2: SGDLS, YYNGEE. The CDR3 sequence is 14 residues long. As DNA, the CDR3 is TGTGCCAGCAGCGTAGCGACAGGACATTCACCCCTCCACTTT. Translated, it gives CASSVATGHSPLHF.

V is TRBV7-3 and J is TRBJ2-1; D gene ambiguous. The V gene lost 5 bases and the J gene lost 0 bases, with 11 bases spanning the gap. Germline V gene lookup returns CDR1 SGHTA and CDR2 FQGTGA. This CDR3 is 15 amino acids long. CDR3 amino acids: CASSLQKSSYNEQFF. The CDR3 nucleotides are TGTGCCAGCAGCCTACAGAAGAGCTCCTACAATGAGCAGTTCTTC.

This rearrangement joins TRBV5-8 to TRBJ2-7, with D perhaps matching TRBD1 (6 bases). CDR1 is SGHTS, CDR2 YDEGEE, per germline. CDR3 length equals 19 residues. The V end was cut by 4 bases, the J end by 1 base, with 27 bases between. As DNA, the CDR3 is TGTGCCAGCAGCCCTATCCGAGGCAGGGGCAAGAGGAGTTCCTACGAGCAGTACTTC. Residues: CASSPIRGRGKRSSYEQYF.

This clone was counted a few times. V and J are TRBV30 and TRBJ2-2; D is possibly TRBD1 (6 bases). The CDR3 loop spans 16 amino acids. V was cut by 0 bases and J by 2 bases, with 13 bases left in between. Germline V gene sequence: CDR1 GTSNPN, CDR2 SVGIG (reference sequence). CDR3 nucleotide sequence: TGTGCCTGGAGTGTGAGGAGACAGGAAAACACCGGGGAGCTGTTTTTT. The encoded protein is CAWSVRRQENTGELFF.

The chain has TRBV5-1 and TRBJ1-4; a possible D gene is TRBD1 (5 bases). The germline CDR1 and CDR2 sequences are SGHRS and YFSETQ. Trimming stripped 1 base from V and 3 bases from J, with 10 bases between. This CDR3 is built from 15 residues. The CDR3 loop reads CASSLRAGANEKLFF. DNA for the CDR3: TGCGCCAGCAGCTTGAGGGCGGGGGCTAATGAAAAACTGTTTTTT.

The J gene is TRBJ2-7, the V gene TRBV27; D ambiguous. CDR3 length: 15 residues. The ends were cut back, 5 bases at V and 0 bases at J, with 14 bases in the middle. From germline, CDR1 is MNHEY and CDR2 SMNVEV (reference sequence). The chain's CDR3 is CASSPFQRPSYEQYF. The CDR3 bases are TGTGCCAGCAGTCCGTTCCAGCGCCCCTCCTACGAGCAGTACTTC.

This CDR3 is CASSIRPFVGQGSDYGYTF. The CDR3 region has the DNA TGTGCCAGTAGTATACGACCCTTCGTGGGACAGGGCTCGGACTATGGCTACACCTTC. The chain has TRBV19 and TRBJ1-2; 9 bases match TRBD1. The CDR3 is 19 residues long. V dropped 2 bases and J dropped 3; count of bases not matched to a gene: 16. Germline V gives CDR1 LNHDA, CDR2 SQIVND (reference sequence).

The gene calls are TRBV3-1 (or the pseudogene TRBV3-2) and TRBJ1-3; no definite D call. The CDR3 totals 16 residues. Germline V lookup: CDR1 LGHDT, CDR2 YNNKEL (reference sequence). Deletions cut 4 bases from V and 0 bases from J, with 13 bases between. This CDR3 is CASSPAGGGSGNTIYF. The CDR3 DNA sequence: TGTGCCAGCAGCCCGGCCGGAGGAGGCTCTGGAAACACCATATATTTT.

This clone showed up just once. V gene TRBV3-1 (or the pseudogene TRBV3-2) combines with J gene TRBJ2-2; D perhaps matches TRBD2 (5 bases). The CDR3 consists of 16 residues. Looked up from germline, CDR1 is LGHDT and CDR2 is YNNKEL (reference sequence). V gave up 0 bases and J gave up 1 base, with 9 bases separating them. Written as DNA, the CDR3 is TGTGCCAGCAGCCAAGATCTCGGGGTGAACACCGGGGAGCTGTTTTTT. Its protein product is CASSQDLGVNTGELFF.

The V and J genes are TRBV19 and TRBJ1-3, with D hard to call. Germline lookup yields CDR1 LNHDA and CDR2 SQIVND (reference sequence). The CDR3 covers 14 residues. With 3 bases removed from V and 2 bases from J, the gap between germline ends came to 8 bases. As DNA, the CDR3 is TGTGCCAGTAGTATCCCGGGTCCTGGAAACACCATATATTTT. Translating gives CASSIPGPGNTIYF.

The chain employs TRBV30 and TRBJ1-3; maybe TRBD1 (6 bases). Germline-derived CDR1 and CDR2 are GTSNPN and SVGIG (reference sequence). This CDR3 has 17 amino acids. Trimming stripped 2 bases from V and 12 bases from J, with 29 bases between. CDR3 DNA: TGTGCCTGGAGTAACCCTCTCAGGGGTGGGGGTACCCCTGGCATATATTTT. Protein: CAWSNPLRGGGTPGIYF.

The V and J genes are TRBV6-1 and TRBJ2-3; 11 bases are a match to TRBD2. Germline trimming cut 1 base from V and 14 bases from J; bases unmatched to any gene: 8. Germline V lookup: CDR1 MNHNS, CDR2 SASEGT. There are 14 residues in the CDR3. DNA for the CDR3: TGTGCCAGCAGTGAAGGCCTAGCGGGGGGCCGTGGGTATTTT. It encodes CASSEGLAGGRGYF.

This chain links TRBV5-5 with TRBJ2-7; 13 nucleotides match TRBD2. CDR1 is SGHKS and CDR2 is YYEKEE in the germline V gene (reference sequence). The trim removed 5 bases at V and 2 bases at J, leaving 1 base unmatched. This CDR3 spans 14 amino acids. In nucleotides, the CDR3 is TGTGCCAGCAGTGGACTAGCGGGAGCCTACGAGCAGTACTTC. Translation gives CASSGLAGAYEQYF.

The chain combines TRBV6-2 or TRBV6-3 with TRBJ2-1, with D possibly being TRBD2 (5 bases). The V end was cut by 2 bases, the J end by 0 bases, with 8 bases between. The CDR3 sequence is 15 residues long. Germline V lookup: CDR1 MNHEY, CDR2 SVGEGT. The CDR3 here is CASSYAGSSYNEQFF. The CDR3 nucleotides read TGTGCCAGCAGTTACGCGGGCAGCTCCTACAATGAGCAGTTCTTC.

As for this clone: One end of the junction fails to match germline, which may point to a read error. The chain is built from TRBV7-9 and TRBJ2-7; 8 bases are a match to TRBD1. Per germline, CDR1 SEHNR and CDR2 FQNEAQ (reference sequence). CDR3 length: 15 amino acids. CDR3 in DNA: TGTGCCAGCAGCTCCAACGGACAGGGTCCACGGCCGGCGGATTTC. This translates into CASSSNGQGPRPADF.

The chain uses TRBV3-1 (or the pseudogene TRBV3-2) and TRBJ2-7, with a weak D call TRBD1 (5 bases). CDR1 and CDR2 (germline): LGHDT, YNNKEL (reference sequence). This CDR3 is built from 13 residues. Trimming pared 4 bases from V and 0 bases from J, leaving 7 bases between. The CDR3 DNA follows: TGTGCCAGCAGCCGTGGACACTCCTACGAGCAGTACTTC. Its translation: CASSRGHSYEQYF.

CDR3 sequence reads: CASSLAATGGIETQYF. Here the CDR3 DNA reads TGTGCCAGCAGCTTGGCCGCCACAGGGGGCATCGAGACCCAGTACTTC. This chain connects TRBV5-4 to TRBJ2-5; TRBD1 aligns across 9 bases. The CDR3 consists of 16 residues. CDR1 and CDR2 from the germline V gene are SGHNT and YYREEE (reference sequence). V lost 0 bases and J lost 5; bases outside the gene matches: 8.

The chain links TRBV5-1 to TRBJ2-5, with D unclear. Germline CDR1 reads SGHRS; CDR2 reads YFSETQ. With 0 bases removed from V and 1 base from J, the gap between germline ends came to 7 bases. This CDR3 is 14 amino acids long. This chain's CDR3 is CASSLVTGQETQYF. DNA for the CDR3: TGCGCCAGCAGCTTGGTCACCGGCCAAGAGACCCAGTACTTC.

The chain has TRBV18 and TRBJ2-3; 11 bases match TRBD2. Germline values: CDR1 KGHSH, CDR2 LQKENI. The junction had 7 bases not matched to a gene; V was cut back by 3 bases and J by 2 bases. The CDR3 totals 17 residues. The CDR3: CASSPIPSGRNTDTQYF. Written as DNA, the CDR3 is TGTGCCAGCTCACCGATCCCTAGCGGGAGGAACACAGATACGCAGTATTTT. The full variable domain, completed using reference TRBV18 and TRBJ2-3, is NAGVMQNPRHLVRRRGQEARLRCSPMKGHSHVYWYRQLPEEGLKFMVYLQKENIIDESGMPKERFSAEFPKEGPSILRIQQVVRGDSAAYFCASSPIPSGRNTDTQYFGPGTRLTVL.

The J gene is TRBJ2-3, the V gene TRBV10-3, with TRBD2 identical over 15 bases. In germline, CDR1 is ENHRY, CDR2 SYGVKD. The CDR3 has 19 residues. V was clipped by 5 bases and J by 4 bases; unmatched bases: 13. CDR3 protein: CAISMGLAGGRGGADTQYF. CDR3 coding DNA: TGTGCCATCAGTATGGGACTAGCGGGAGGTCGAGGTGGCGCAGATACGCAGTATTTT.

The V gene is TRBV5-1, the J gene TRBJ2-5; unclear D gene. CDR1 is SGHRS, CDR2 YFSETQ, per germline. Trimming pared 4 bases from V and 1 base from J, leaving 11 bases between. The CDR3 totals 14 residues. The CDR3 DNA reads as TGCGCCAGCAGCACCTCAGGAATCCAAGAGACCCAGTACTTC. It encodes CASSTSGIQETQYF.

CDR3 DNA sequence: TGTGCCAGTAGTATAGGGCTAGCGGGGGGGAATGAGCAGTTCTTC. It translates to CASSIGLAGGNEQFF. The chain joins TRBV19 to TRBJ2-1, with 12 bases fitting TRBD2. The germline V gene has CDR1 LNHDA and CDR2 SQIVND (reference sequence). CDR3 length: 15 amino acids. The V gene end was trimmed by 1 base and the J gene end by 7 bases; junction bases not matched to a gene: 2.